The present TCR beta chain was sequenced within a study of beta chain features in type 1 diabetes. Whole-study context: Healthy donors and patients had similar age, gender and cell yields. Study-wide results and caveats: For Type 1 diabetes patients, all four CD4+ subsets carried TCRB CDR3s that were moderately but significantly shorter. In type 1 diabetes patients, VDJ junctions had fewer insertions; deletions at these junctions were more frequent.

To note about this clone: Its antigen is not identified.

The germline V and J ends were trimmed by 3 bases and 12 bases, with 10 bases remaining between them. The CDR3 sequence is 11 residues long. Per the germline V gene, CDR1 is SGHTA and CDR2 is FQGNSA. Reverse transcription of all isolated RNA meant that expressed TCRB transcripts were sequenced. Method: immunoSEQ multiplex PCR; TCRdb's copy keeps in-frame clones and lacks some. This sample has 500,000 to 800,000 clones, with around 12% found just once. All sorted populations exceeded 98% purity. Sequencing was carried out using naive CD4+ T cells from blood. V usage is TRBV7-2 and J usage is TRBJ2-3, with D uncertain. The sequence was obtained from a man under 40 with type 1 diabetes. This CDR3 is CASSLGYSQYF. Here the CDR3 DNA reads TGTGCCAGCAGCTTGGGGTATTCTCAGTATTTT.